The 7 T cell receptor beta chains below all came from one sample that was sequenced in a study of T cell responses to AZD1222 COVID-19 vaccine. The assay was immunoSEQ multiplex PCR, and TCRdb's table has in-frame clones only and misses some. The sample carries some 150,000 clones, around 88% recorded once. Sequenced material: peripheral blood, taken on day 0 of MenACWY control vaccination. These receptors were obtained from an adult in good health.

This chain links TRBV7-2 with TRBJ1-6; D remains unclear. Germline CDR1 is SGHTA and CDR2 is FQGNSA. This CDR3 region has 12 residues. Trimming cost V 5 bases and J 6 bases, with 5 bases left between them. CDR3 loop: CASSLLNSPLHF. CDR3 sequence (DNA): TGTGCCAGCAGCCTACTTAATTCACCCCTCCACTTT.

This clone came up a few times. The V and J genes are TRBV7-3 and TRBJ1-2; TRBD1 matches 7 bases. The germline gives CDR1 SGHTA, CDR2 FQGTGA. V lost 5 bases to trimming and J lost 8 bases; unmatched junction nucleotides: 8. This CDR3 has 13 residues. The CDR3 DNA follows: TGTGCCAGCAGCCCGGGACAGCGTGACGGCTACACCTTC. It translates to CASSPGQRDGYTF.

CDR3 coding DNA: TGTGCCAGCAGCTTAGATCGGAACACTGAAGCTTTCTTT. Translated: CASSLDRNTEAFF. The rearrangement links TRBV7-3 to TRBJ1-1, with D unclear. CDR3 length equals 13 residues. Germline V gene lookup returns CDR1 SGHTA and CDR2 FQGTGA. The V gene lost 2 bases and the J gene lost 1 base, with 5 bases spanning the gap.

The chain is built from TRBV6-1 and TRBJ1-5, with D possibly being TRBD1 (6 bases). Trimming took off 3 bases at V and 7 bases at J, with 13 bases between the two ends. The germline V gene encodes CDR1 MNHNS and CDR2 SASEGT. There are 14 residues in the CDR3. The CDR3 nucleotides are TGTGCCAGCAGTGACCAAGGACAGCTACAGCCCCAGCATTTT. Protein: CASSDQGQLQPQHF.

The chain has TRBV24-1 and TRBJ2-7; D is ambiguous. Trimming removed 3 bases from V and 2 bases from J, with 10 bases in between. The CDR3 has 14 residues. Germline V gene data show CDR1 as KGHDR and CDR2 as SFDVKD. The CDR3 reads CATSDKYSPYEQYF. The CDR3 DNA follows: TGTGCCACCAGTGATAAGTACAGTCCCTACGAGCAGTACTTC.

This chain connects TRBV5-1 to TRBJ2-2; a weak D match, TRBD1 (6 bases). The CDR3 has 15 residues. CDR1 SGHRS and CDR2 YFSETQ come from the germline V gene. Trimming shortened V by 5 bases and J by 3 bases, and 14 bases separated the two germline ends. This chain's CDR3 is CASSHLNRDTGELFF. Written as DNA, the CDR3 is TGCGCCAGCAGTCACCTAAACAGGGACACCGGGGAGCTGTTTTTT.

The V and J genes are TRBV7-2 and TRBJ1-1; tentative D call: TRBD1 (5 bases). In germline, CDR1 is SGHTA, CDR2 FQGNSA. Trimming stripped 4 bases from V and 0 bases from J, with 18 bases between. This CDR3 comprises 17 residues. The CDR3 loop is CASSSGDGNYMNTEAFF. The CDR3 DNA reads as TGTGCCAGCAGCTCCGGGGACGGAAACTACATGAACACTGAAGCTTTCTTT.